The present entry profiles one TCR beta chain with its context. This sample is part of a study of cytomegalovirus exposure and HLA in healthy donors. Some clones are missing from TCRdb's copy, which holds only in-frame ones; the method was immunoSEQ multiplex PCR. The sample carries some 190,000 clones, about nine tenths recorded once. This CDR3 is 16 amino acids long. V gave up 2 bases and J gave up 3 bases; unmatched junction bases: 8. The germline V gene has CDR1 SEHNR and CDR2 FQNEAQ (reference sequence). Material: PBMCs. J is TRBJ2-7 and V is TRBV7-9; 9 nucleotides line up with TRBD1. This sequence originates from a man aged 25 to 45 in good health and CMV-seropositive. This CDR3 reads CASSLSPGQGYYEQYF. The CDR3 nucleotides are TGTGCCAGCAGCTTAAGCCCGGGACAGGGATACTACGAGCAGTACTTC.